Included here is one TCR beta chain sequence, with context. In the original analysis: Amplification of reference gene primers was used by the study to estimate nucleated cell counts. TCRdb's copy holds only in-frame clones and misses some; the assay was immunoSEQ multiplex PCR. The D gene and trimming were derived from the DNA, and the V and J assignments and clone size from that table. The profile covers about 310,000 clones, with around 87% appearing a single time and 1% taken by the ten largest. The CDR3 runs to 14 residues. With V trimmed by 4 bases and J by 4 bases, 5 bases remained unmatched. CDR1 is SGHDT and CDR2 is YYEEEE in the germline V gene. The data originate from a study of blood T cell repertoires in COVID-19. About the research overall: Acute and convalescent COVID-19 specimens originated in the United States, Italy and Spain.

The TCR originated in a middle-aged man with active or convalescent COVID-19. The V call is TRBV5-6, the J call TRBJ1-3; the match to TRBD1 covers 7 bases. Specimen: peripheral blood. The CDR3 nucleotides read TGTGCCAGCAGCCAGGGGACAGAAGGAAACACCATATATTTT. It translates to CASSQGTEGNTIYF.